This TCR beta chain was sequenced in a study of response to subunit inactivated influenza vaccine. Overall study findings and caveats: That few new T cells are recruited by each seasonal influenza vaccination was the authors' suggestion.

This clonotype was recorded at least ten times. The antigen remains unidentified. From germline, CDR1 is MGHRA and CDR2 YSYEKL. V was trimmed by 4 bases and J by 0 bases, leaving 6 bases between them. The CDR3 runs 13 residues. MiXCR, applied by TCRdb to the RT-PCR reads, yields one record per CDR3 protein. The sample consists of 650,000 to 700,000 distinct CDR3 sequences, approximately 14% of them appearing once. The chain couples TRBV4-1 to TRBJ1-1; the D is unclear. Specimen: PBMCs from blood, collected approximately 13 days after vaccination. The sequence came from a man between 45 and 60 years old who received an inactivated influenza vaccine. The CDR3 DNA reads as TGCGCCAGCAGCCGGAGGATGAACACTGAAGCTTTCTTT. This encodes CASSRRMNTEAFF.